This T cell receptor (beta chain) was captured by sequencing in a study of blood T cell repertoires in COVID-19. Study as a whole: Specimens from acute and convalescent COVID-19 originated in the United States, Italy and Spain.

The CDR3 is 14 residues long. Per germline, CDR1 SGHRS and CDR2 YFSETQ. Trimming shortened V by 3 bases and J by 4 bases, and 13 bases separated the two germline ends. Clones were sequenced by immunoSEQ multiplex PCR, and TCRdb holds only the in-frame ones, with some missing. The sample shows 75,000 to 100,000 clones, 70% to 90% of them seen only once. The sequence was collected from an elderly woman with acute or convalescent COVID-19. The sequenced material came from peripheral blood. The chain recombines TRBV5-1 with TRBJ2-5; perhaps TRBD1 as D (6 bases). In DNA, the CDR3 is TGCGCCAGCAGCTCGTCACAGGGCGGAGAGACCCAGTACTTC. Translated, it gives CASSSSQGGETQYF. The whole variable domain, filled in from reference TRBV5-1 and TRBJ2-5, reads KAGVTQTPRYLIKTRGQQVTLSCSPISGHRSVSWYQQTPGQGLQFLFEYFSETQRNKGNFPGRFSGRQFSNSRSEMNVSTLELGDSALYLCASSSSQGGETQYFGPGTRLLVL.